This entry concerns a single T cell receptor beta chain. Its target is unknown. This entry comes from a study of blood T cells in healthy people across ages. Findings of the study overall: Getting older went along with TCR beta diversity per million T cells dropping roughly linearly. Naive T cell percentage and TCR beta diversity correlated strongly.

The CDR3 is 15 residues long. In germline, CDR1 is SQVTM, CDR2 ANQGSEA. Deletions cut 4 bases from V and 5 bases from J, with 20 bases between. Combining a sample-barcoded 5' primer with a J-beta primer mix, a second PCR ran for about 6 to 12 cycles. Unique molecular identifiers of 12 random nucleotides labeled each cDNA. One entry per CDR3 protein results from TCRdb running MiXCR on the 5' RACE reads. The repertoire includes about 1.4 million distinct CDR3 sequences, 59% of them detected once, and roughly 6.3% sits in the top ten. The source is a man aged 18 to 29 in good health. Specimen: blood. V and J are TRBV29-1 and TRBJ2-5; a possible D gene is TRBD2 (5 bases). CDR3 nucleotide sequence: TGCAGCGTTGCCGAGTCTTATGGCTCGGGGGAGACCCAGTACTTC. Translating gives CSVAESYGSGETQYF.